The clone carrying this TCR beta chain has only one observation. This CDR3 region has 15 residues. Germline assignment: CDR1 ENHRY and CDR2 SYGVKD. Trimming left V 10 bases short and J 4 bases short, with 22 bases between. This sample was included in a study of shared T cell receptors in the human thymus. Libraries were prepared by immunoSEQ multiplex PCR; TCRdb keeps only in-frame clonotypes and omits some of them. The sample includes hundreds of thousands of clones, about 87% of them seen just once. This sample also belongs to another study, concerning human thymus T cells.

The sequenced material came from thymocytes. The V gene is TRBV10-3, the J gene TRBJ1-2; TRBD1 might be the D (6 bases). The sequence derives from a boy in the first two years of life with a congenital heart defect. The CDR3 bases are TGTGCCACTCACCTCACAGGGTCTGTTAGCTATGGCTACACCTTC. As protein: CATHLTGSVSYGYTF.